Each of the 11 T cell receptor beta chains below was sequenced from the same sample in a study of cytomegalovirus exposure and HLA in healthy donors. The study ran its PCR with 60 Vbeta and 13 Jbeta primers. The table came from immunoSEQ multiplex PCR; TCRdb's copy has only in-frame clones and leaves some out. The sample includes approximately 100,000 clones, roughly four fifths of them seen just once. The sample was PBMCs. The receptor source for this set is a male donor in good health and CMV-seropositive.

For this clone: A read error may produce the germline difference seen at one junction end. The chain joins TRBV18 to TRBJ2-7; TRBD1 matches 7 bases. Germline CDR1 and CDR2: KGHSH and LQKENI. The CDR3 extends over 12 amino acids. CDR3 in amino acids: CASSQGQRAGDF. The DNA for the CDR3 is TGTGCCAGCTCACAGGGACAGAGGGCTGGGGACTTC.

V usage is TRBV5-6 and J usage is TRBJ2-5, with a tentative D call TRBD2 (6 bases). V gave up 3 bases and J gave up 2 bases, with 14 bases separating them. This CDR3 has 15 residues. Germline V lookup: CDR1 SGHDT, CDR2 YYEEEE. In DNA form, the CDR3 reads TGTGCCAGCAGCTCTAGTGGAGGGGTACAAGAGACCCAGTACTTC. This codes for CASSSSGGVQETQYF.

The chain links TRBV6-6 to TRBJ2-7; a weak D match, TRBD2 (5 bases). Trimming took off 7 bases at V and 1 base at J, with 14 bases between the two ends. CDR1 and CDR2 (germline): MNHNY, SVGAGI (reference sequence). CDR3 size: 14 residues. CDR3 sequence reads: CASNPIRGSYEQYF. CDR3 in DNA: TGTGCCAGCAATCCTATCCGGGGTTCCTACGAGCAGTACTTC.

This clone was seen more than once but under ten times. The rearrangement uses TRBV7-2 and TRBJ2-1; 15 nucleotides align to TRBD2. Germline values: CDR1 SGHTA, CDR2 FQGNSA. The CDR3 contains 17 residues. Trimming cost V 4 bases and J 8 bases; bases outside gene matches: 9. CDR3 region: CASSWRTSGGEFYEQFF. The CDR3 DNA reads TGTGCCAGCAGCTGGCGGACTAGCGGGGGGGAATTCTATGAGCAGTTCTTC.

The chain couples TRBV9 to TRBJ2-3; TRBD2 matches 7 bases. Germline lookup yields CDR1 SGDLS and CDR2 YYNGEE. Trimming took 4 bases from V and 3 from J; bases not matched to a gene: 11. The CDR3 contains 16 residues. The chain's CDR3 is CASSPRQGGGTDTQYF. CDR3 DNA: TGTGCCAGCAGCCCCCGGCAGGGCGGGGGAACAGATACGCAGTATTTT.

The chain uses TRBV4-1 and TRBJ2-2; tentative D call: TRBD1 (6 bases). The CDR3 covers 20 residues. Looked up from germline, CDR1 is MGHRA and CDR2 is YSYEKL. V lost 4 bases to trimming and J lost 6 bases, with 30 bases between them. The CDR3 reads CASSLLRITGSGIRAGELFF. The CDR3 DNA reads TGCGCCAGCAGCCTCTTGCGAATTACAGGGTCCGGAATCAGAGCCGGGGAGCTGTTTTTT.

The gene calls are TRBV5-1 and TRBJ2-7; 10 bases match TRBD2. The trim removed 4 bases at V and 7 bases at J, leaving 11 bases unmatched. The germline gives CDR1 SGHRS, CDR2 YFSETQ. The CDR3 length is 15 residues. CDR3 protein: CASSGAGGGLREQYF. The DNA of the CDR3 is TGCGCCAGCAGCGGAGCGGGAGGGGGCTTGCGGGAGCAGTACTTC.

V gene TRBV4-3 combines with J gene TRBJ1-1; D is uncertain. V lost 0 bases to trimming and J lost 6 bases, with 8 bases between them. Germline V gene sequence: CDR1 LGHNA, CDR2 YSLEER. The CDR3 spans 13 residues. The CDR3 nucleotides read TGCGCCAGCAGCCAAGATCTGGCGGCTGAAGCTTTCTTT. Translation gives CASSQDLAAEAFF.

The rearrangement uses TRBV2 and TRBJ1-4; D gene ambiguous. Deletions cut 2 bases from V and 0 bases from J, with 13 bases between. CDR3 size: 17 residues. Looked up from germline, CDR1 is SNHLY and CDR2 is FYNNEI. Here the CDR3 DNA reads TGTGCCAGCAGTGAAAGCCCCGGCGCGGCAACTAATGAAAAACTGTTTTTT. It is translated as CASSESPGAATNEKLFF.

This clone was counted once. The chain has TRBV5-4 and TRBJ2-7, with 11 bases lining up with TRBD2. Per the germline V gene, CDR1 is SGHNT and CDR2 is YYREEE (reference sequence). With V trimmed by 4 bases and J by 6 bases, 9 bases remained unmatched. The CDR3 is 15 residues long. CDR3 residues: CASSHISGGVSEQYF. Written as DNA, the CDR3 is TGTGCCAGCAGCCACATTAGCGGGGGGGTGTCCGAGCAGTACTTC.

This chain connects TRBV7-9 to TRBJ2-1; the match to TRBD2 covers 12 bases. V trimming: 1 base; J trimming: 8 bases; junction bases outside the gene matches: 6. The germline V gene encodes CDR1 SEHNR and CDR2 FQNEAQ (reference sequence). The length of the CDR3 is 16 residues. CDR3 protein: CASSLDLAGGTHEQFF. CDR3 nucleotides: TGTGCCAGCAGCTTAGATCTAGCGGGGGGGACCCATGAGCAGTTCTTC.